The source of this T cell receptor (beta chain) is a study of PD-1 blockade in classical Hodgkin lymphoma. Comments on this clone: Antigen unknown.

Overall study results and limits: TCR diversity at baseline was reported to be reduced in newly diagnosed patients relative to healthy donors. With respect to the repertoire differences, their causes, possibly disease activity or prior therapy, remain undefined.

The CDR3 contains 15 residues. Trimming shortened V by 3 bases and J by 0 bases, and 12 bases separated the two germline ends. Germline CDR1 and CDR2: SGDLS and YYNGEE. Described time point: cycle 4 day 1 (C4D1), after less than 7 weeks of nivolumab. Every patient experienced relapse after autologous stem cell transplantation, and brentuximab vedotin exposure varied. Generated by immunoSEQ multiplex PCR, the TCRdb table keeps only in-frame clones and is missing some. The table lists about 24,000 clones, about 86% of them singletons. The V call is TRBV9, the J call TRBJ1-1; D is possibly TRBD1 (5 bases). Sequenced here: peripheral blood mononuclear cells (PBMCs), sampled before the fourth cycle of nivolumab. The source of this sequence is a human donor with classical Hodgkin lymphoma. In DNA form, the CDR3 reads TGTGCCAGCAGCGCAAACCCGACAGTGAACACTGAAGCTTTCTTT. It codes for CASSANPTVNTEAFF.